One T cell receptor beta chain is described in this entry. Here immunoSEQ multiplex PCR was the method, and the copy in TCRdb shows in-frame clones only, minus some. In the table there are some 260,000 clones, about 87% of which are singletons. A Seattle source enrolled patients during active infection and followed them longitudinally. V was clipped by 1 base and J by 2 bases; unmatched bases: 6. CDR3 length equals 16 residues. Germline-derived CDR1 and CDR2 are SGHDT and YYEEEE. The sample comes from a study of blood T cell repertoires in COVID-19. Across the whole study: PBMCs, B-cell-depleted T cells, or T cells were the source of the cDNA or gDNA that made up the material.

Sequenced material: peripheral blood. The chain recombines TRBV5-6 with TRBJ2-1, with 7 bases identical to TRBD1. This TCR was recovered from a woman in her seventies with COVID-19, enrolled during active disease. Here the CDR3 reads CASSLYVGQAYNEQFF. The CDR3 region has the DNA TGTGCCAGCAGCTTGTATGTAGGACAGGCCTACAATGAGCAGTTCTTC.